The 23 T cell receptor beta chains reported below all come from one sample, sequenced in a study of blood T cell repertoires in COVID-19. TCRdb keeps only in-frame clones here, not all; method: immunoSEQ multiplex PCR. The table lists a few hundred thousand clones, about 84% of them singletons. Sequences were obtained from peripheral blood. The receptors stem from a woman between 50 and 59 years old with acute or convalescent COVID-19.

The chain employs TRBV7-9 and TRBJ2-1, with 10 bases aligning to TRBD2. This CDR3 spans 14 amino acids. V shed 5 bases and J 4 bases; nucleotides not matched to a gene: 2. Germline V lookup: CDR1 SEHNR, CDR2 FQNEAQ (reference sequence). CDR3 protein: CASSASGSYNEQFF. CDR3 nucleotide sequence: TGTGCCAGCAGCGCTAGCGGGAGTTACAATGAGCAGTTCTTC.

This chain links TRBV2 with TRBJ2-5; no clear D. The CDR3 consists of 13 residues. Germline V gene data show CDR1 as SNHLY and CDR2 as FYNNEI. Trimming removed 6 bases from V and 5 bases from J, with 13 bases in between. CDR3 nucleotide sequence: TGTGCCAGCAGCCGGTTGGTTGATGAGACCCAGTACTTC. It codes for CASSRLVDETQYF.

The chain carries TRBV6-2 or TRBV6-3 and TRBJ2-5; TRBD2 matches 13 bases. Trimming removed 5 bases from V and 0 bases from J; junction bases left unmatched: 0. This CDR3 spans 15 amino acids. Germline-derived CDR1 and CDR2 are MNHEY and SVGEGT. This chain's CDR3 is CASSGTSGNQETQYF. CDR3 DNA: TGTGCCAGCAGTGGGACTAGCGGGAACCAAGAGACCCAGTACTTC.

The chain combines TRBV19 with TRBJ2-7, with TRBD1 matching 7 bases. With 5 bases clipped from V and 1 base from J, the junction kept 5 bases outside the gene matches. CDR1 LNHDA and CDR2 SQIVND come from the germline V gene (reference sequence). The CDR3 is 14 amino acids. CDR3 sequence reads: CASSFRGQSYEQYF. The CDR3 DNA reads as TGTGCCAGTAGTTTTAGGGGACAGTCCTACGAGCAGTACTTC.

The chain employs TRBV6-5 and TRBJ2-7; maybe TRBD1 (5 bases). CDR1 is MNHEY and CDR2 is SVGAGI in the germline V gene. Trimming removed 5 bases at V and 0 bases at J, with 14 bases between. The CDR3 consists of 15 residues. The CDR3 DNA reads as TGTGCCAGCAGTCGTGACAGTCACCGCTCCTACGAGCAGTACTTC. It specifies CASSRDSHRSYEQYF.

The chain couples TRBV10-3 to TRBJ1-4; D unclear. CDR3 length: 13 amino acids. Deletions cut 8 bases from V and 5 bases from J, with 12 bases between. CDR1 ENHRY and CDR2 SYGVKD come from the germline V gene. DNA for the CDR3: TGTGCCATCCGAGAGGGCGGGAATGAAAAACTGTTTTTT. It yields the protein CAIREGGNEKLFF.

The rearrangement uses TRBV7-3 and TRBJ2-3, with TRBD2 matching over 9 bases. From germline, CDR1 is SGHTA and CDR2 FQGTGA. With V trimmed by 4 bases and J by 2 bases, 7 bases remained unmatched. The CDR3 spans 16 residues. This CDR3 is CASSSPRGGATDTQYF. The CDR3 DNA follows: TGTGCCAGCAGCTCCCCCCGCGGGGGGGCCACAGATACGCAGTATTTT.

This sequence joins TRBV3-1 (or the pseudogene TRBV3-2) and TRBJ1-2, with 9 bases lining up with TRBD1. This CDR3 is 16 amino acids long. Germline V gene sequence: CDR1 LGHDT, CDR2 YNNKEL (reference sequence). With V trimmed by 0 bases and J by 1 base, 3 bases remained unmatched. CDR3 sequence reads: CASSQEGTGNNYGYTF. The CDR3 DNA reads TGTGCCAGCAGCCAAGAGGGGACAGGGAATAACTATGGCTACACCTTC.

This clone was seen a few times. The chain recombines TRBV23-1 with TRBJ1-3; TRBD1 is a possible D gene (5 bases). TRBV23-1 is designated an ORF whose function remains uncertain. The V end was cut by 2 bases, the J end by 3 bases, with 20 bases between. The CDR3 runs 18 residues. CDR3 sequence: CASSQGGLGAAFGNTIYF. Written as DNA, the CDR3 is TGCGCCAGCAGTCAAGGGGGGTTAGGTGCGGCCTTTGGAAACACCATATATTTT.

The V gene is TRBV3-1 (or the pseudogene TRBV3-2), the J gene TRBJ2-3; the D gene is possibly TRBD2 (5 bases). V was shortened by 5 bases and J by 6 bases, with 15 bases between the two germline ends. In germline, CDR1 is LGHDT, CDR2 YNNKEL (reference sequence). This CDR3 contains 14 residues. The DNA of the CDR3 is TGTGCCAGCAGCTCCGGACTTCCCAGCGATACGCAGTATTTT. Translated: CASSSGLPSDTQYF.

This clone was seen just once. The chain joins TRBV7-2 to TRBJ2-5, with a tentative D call TRBD1 (6 bases). Between the trimmed V and J ends, which lost 3 bases and 3 bases, there was a span of 11 bases. The length of the CDR3 is 14 residues. Germline V gene sequence: CDR1 SGHTA, CDR2 FQGNSA. The CDR3 here is CASSFVDSKETQYF. The CDR3 DNA is TGTGCCAGCAGCTTCGTGGACAGTAAAGAGACCCAGTACTTC.

This rearrangement joins TRBV30 to TRBJ2-7; possibly TRBD1 for D (6 bases). Germline V gene sequence: CDR1 GTSNPN, CDR2 SVGIG (reference sequence). Trimming shortened V by 0 bases and J by 0 bases, and 9 bases separated the two germline ends. The CDR3 has 14 residues. The CDR3 sequence is CAWSVRGGSYEQYF. The CDR3 DNA reads TGTGCCTGGAGTGTACGAGGGGGCTCCTACGAGCAGTACTTC.

The J gene is TRBJ2-3, the V gene TRBV3-1 (or the pseudogene TRBV3-2); D remains ambiguous. The germline CDR1 and CDR2 sequences are LGHDT and YNNKEL (reference sequence). Trimming stripped 3 bases from V and 4 bases from J, with 8 bases between. The length of the CDR3 is 13 residues. CDR3 sequence: CASSQSGADTQYF. CDR3 nucleotide sequence: TGTGCCAGCAGCCAGTCAGGTGCAGATACGCAGTATTTT.

The chain joins TRBV6-6 to TRBJ1-1, with D possibly TRBD1 on 5 matching bases. This CDR3 has 13 residues. V was pared by 8 bases and J by 5 bases, with 15 bases between. Germline loops: CDR1 MNHNY, CDR2 SVGAGI (reference sequence). The CDR3 DNA reads TGTGCCAGCTCGGGACTCATGGGGACTGAAGCTTTCTTT. It is translated as CASSGLMGTEAFF.

The chain recombines TRBV28 with TRBJ2-7; TRBD1 matches at 10 bases. J gave up 4 bases and V 4 bases, and 4 bases lay outside the gene matches. The CDR3 is 14 residues long. From germline, CDR1 is MDHEN and CDR2 SYDVKM. The CDR3 here is CASSSRDRGYEQYF. Written as DNA, the CDR3 is TGTGCCAGCAGTTCCCGGGACAGGGGATACGAGCAGTACTTC.

The chain has TRBV28 and TRBJ2-7, with a weak D call TRBD1 (5 bases). The CDR3 runs to 13 residues. The ends were cut back, 8 bases at V and 0 bases at J, with 11 bases in the middle. CDR1 is MDHEN and CDR2 is SYDVKM in the germline V gene. The CDR3 DNA reads TGTGCCAGCCTCAGGGATCCCTCCTACGAGCAGTACTTC. It is translated as CASLRDPSYEQYF.

The chain combines TRBV2 with TRBJ1-5; D remains unclear. V shed 3 bases and J shed 4 bases, with 10 bases lying between them. The CDR3 runs to 14 residues. Per the germline V gene, CDR1 is SNHLY and CDR2 is FYNNEI. In DNA form, the CDR3 reads TGTGCCAGCAGTGACCGCAGCGGTAATCAGCCCCAGCATTTT. It translates to CASSDRSGNQPQHF.

The V and J genes are TRBV7-8 and TRBJ1-1, with D possibly TRBD1 on 5 matching bases. Trimming stripped 2 bases from V and 0 bases from J, with 7 bases between. Germline-derived CDR1 and CDR2 are SGHVS and FQNEAQ. This CDR3 has 14 amino acids. The CDR3 DNA reads TGTGCCAGCAGCTTACAGGGTCTGAACACTGAAGCTTTCTTT. Its protein is CASSLQGLNTEAFF.

This chain joins TRBV4-2 and TRBJ1-1; possibly TRBD1 for D (5 bases). The CDR3 extends over 16 amino acids. The germline gives CDR1 LGHNA, CDR2 YNFKEQ. Deletions cut 1 base from V and 4 bases from J, with 16 bases between. For the CDR3, the DNA is TGTGCCAGCAGCCAAGGTTCAGGGCTCGGGGGCACTGAAGCTTTCTTT. The encoded protein is CASSQGSGLGGTEAFF.

This clone has only one observation. The J gene is TRBJ2-1, the V gene TRBV27; 13 nucleotides line up with TRBD2. This CDR3 has 20 residues. The V and J ends lost 5 bases and 4 bases, in that order; junction bases with no gene match: 17. The germline V gene encodes CDR1 MNHEY and CDR2 SMNVEV (reference sequence). The CDR3 sequence is CASSLSRLAGGPRGYNEQFF. DNA for the CDR3: TGTGCCAGCAGTCTCTCCCGACTAGCGGGAGGACCTCGGGGATACAATGAGCAGTTCTTC.

This chain links TRBV5-4 with TRBJ2-7, with 8 bases identical to TRBD1. Per the germline V gene, CDR1 is SGHNT and CDR2 is YYREEE (reference sequence). The trim removed 3 bases at V and 5 bases at J, leaving 10 bases unmatched. The CDR3 has 15 residues. The CDR3 DNA follows: TGTGCCAGCAGCTCAGTAGGGGACAGGTTCGACGAGCAGTACTTC. It translates to CASSSVGDRFDEQYF.

The rearrangement uses TRBV19 and TRBJ2-5; a weak D match, TRBD2 (6 bases). The germline V gene encodes CDR1 LNHDA and CDR2 SQIVND (reference sequence). The CDR3 spans 14 residues. The V and J ends lost 1 base and 4 bases respectively, with 10 bases between them. The CDR3 here is CASSIAGSGETQYF. The CDR3 nucleotides are TGTGCCAGTAGTATAGCGGGTAGCGGAGAGACCCAGTACTTC.

The chain employs TRBV18 and TRBJ1-3; weak D call: TRBD1 (5 bases). V lost 4 bases to trimming and J lost 4 bases, with 8 bases between them. CDR3 length: 13 amino acids. Germline V CDR1 and CDR2: KGHSH, LQKENI. The DNA of the CDR3 is TGTGCCAGCTCACACAGACAGGGAAACACCATATATTTT. Its protein is CASSHRQGNTIYF.